This TCR beta chain was recorded in a study of OX40 agonist ivuxolimab in advanced cancers. For the study at large: Males comprised roughly four fifths of the group, whose mean age was 60 years (range about 20 to 85). Partial responses were observed in three patients, of whom one had hepatocellular carcinoma and two had cutaneous melanoma. It was permissible to have had prior anti-PD-1, anti-PD-L1 or anti-CTLA-4 therapy, and less than 45% had some.

This clone was picked up a small number of times. As yet, its antigen is unknown. Study-wide results and caveats: Antigen specificity was not determined for the expanded peripheral T cells.

Some clones are missing from TCRdb's copy, which holds only in-frame ones; the method was immunoSEQ multiplex PCR. The sample has tens of thousands of clones, less than 85% seen once. Trimming took off 5 bases at V and 2 bases at J, with 12 bases between the two ends. The CDR3 has 14 residues. Germline V lookup: CDR1 SGHTA, CDR2 FQGNSA. This TCR derives from an adult with an advanced solid tumor such as melanoma, head and neck, liver or kidney cancer. The chain uses TRBV7-2 and TRBJ1-2, with D perhaps TRBD1 (5 bases). The sample in question was CD4+ or CD8+ T cells sorted from blood, obtained in a trial of the OX40 agonist ivuxolimab. CDR3 nucleotides: TGTGCCAGCAGCCCGGGACCGGAGAACTATGGCTACACCTTC. It encodes CASSPGPENYGYTF.